A single sample is the source of the 16 T cell receptor beta chains below, sequenced in a study of read filtering for tumor transcriptome and immune sequencing. From roughly 0.4 ug of RNA, a library with molecular barcoded alpha/delta and beta/gamma adaptors was made. TCRdb called the reads again in MiXCR, with one record for every CDR3 protein. The table has 14,000 to 15,000 distinct CDR3 sequences, around 20% seen once. The sample taken for sequencing was a population of CD138-negative cells sorted from bone marrow. These receptors were obtained from a donor at least 40 years old with multiple myeloma.

In regard to this clonotype: This clone may be a read error of a much larger clone one base away. The CDR3 DNA reads as TGTGCTAGCAGCCCGCGGCCGGGAGGTTCAGATACGCAGTATTTT. It is translated as CASSPRPGGSDTQYF. V usage is TRBV7-7 and J usage is TRBJ2-3; 7 nucleotides agree with TRBD2. CDR1 SSHAT and CDR2 FNYEAQ come from the germline V gene (reference sequence). The CDR3 consists of 15 residues.

The chain carries TRBV5-1 and TRBJ2-3; possible D gene TRBD2, 6 bases. In germline, CDR1 is SGHRS, CDR2 YFSETQ. Trimming took 0 bases from V and 3 from J, leaving 14 bases between them. The CDR3 extends over 16 amino acids. CDR3 bases: TGCGCCAGCAGCTTGGAAGGTAGCGGAAGGACAGATACGCAGTATTTT. It translates to CASSLEGSGRTDTQYF. Looking up the rest from reference TRBV5-1 and TRBJ2-3 gives the full variable domain: KAGVTQTPRYLIKTRGQQVTLSCSPISGHRSVSWYQQTPGQGLQFLFEYFSETQRNKGNFPGRFSGRQFSNSRSEMNVSTLELGDSALYLCASSLEGSGRTDTQYFGPGTRLTVL.

This sequence joins TRBV6-5 and TRBJ2-5, with 7 bases that match TRBD2. Germline assignment: CDR1 MNHEY and CDR2 SVGAGI. Trimming cost V 6 bases and J 4 bases; bases outside gene matches: 5. The CDR3 has 13 amino acids. Here the CDR3 DNA reads TGTGCCAGCAGCCGCGGACTAGGAGAGACCCAGTACTTC. Translating gives CASSRGLGETQYF.

Ten or more counts support this clonotype. The chain uses TRBV7-2 and TRBJ2-3; weak D call: TRBD2 (6 bases). Per germline, CDR1 SGHTA and CDR2 FQGNSA. The germline V and J ends were trimmed by 3 bases and 4 bases, with 11 bases remaining between them. The CDR3 contains 14 residues. The CDR3 DNA sequence: TGTGCCAGCAGCTTGCGACTAGTGGCAGATACGCAGTATTTT. Its protein product is CASSLRLVADTQYF.

This clonotype was recorded many times. The J gene is TRBJ2-7, the V gene TRBV19; no clear D. The CDR3 sequence is 18 residues long. In germline, CDR1 is LNHDA, CDR2 SQIVND (reference sequence). The V end lost 5 bases, the J end lost 0 bases, and 23 bases lay between the germline ends. The chain's CDR3 is CASSPSLTTMPISYEQYF. The CDR3 DNA reads TGTGCCAGTAGTCCATCCCTTACCACTATGCCGATCTCCTACGAGCAGTACTTC.

This clonotype was observed many times. The chain employs TRBV29-1 and TRBJ2-7, with D uncertain. V dropped 7 bases and J dropped 3 bases, with 16 bases sitting between them. This CDR3 spans 13 amino acids. Germline V gives CDR1 SQVTM, CDR2 ANQGSEA. CDR3 sequence reads: CSGVEGPSYEQYF. DNA for the CDR3: TGCAGCGGAGTGGAAGGGCCGAGCTACGAGCAGTACTTC.

The CDR3 region is CASSRVGNTEAFF. Written as DNA, the CDR3 is TGTGCCAGCAGCAGAGTAGGAAATACTGAAGCTTTCTTT. The J gene is TRBJ1-1, the V gene TRBV6-1, with D unclear. Trimming shortened V by 6 bases and J by 5 bases, and 13 bases separated the two germline ends. CDR1 and CDR2 (germline): MNHNS, SASEGT. The CDR3 contains 13 residues.

This clonotype is hyperexpanded within its sample. The CDR3 region is CASSQDLGAYEQYF. The DNA of the CDR3 is TGCGCCAGCAGCCAAGATCTTGGTGCCTACGAGCAGTACTTC. The chain combines TRBV4-1 with TRBJ2-7; no reliable D call. V was cut by 0 bases and J by 2 bases, with 8 bases left in between. Germline V gene data show CDR1 as MGHRA and CDR2 as YSYEKL. The CDR3 consists of 14 residues.

In this sample, this clonotype turned up many times. This sequence joins TRBV28 and TRBJ2-1, with D perhaps given as TRBD1 or TRBD2 (5 bases each). The germline V gene encodes CDR1 MDHEN and CDR2 SYDVKM. Trimming removed 3 bases from V and 0 bases from J, with 9 bases in between. The CDR3 runs to 15 residues. CDR3 in amino acids: CASSFGGSSYNEQFF. CDR3 in DNA: TGTGCCAGCAGTTTTGGGGGAAGCTCCTACAATGAGCAGTTCTTC.

This clonotype was observed many times. This rearrangement joins TRBV24-1 to TRBJ2-1, with TRBD2 identical over 8 bases. The CDR3 is 16 residues long. Unmatched junction bases numbered 8, after V lost 3 bases and J lost 5 bases. Germline CDR1 reads KGHDR; CDR2 reads SFDVKD. CDR3 nucleotides: TGTGCCACCAGTGATCCTAAGCGGGAGTGGGACAATGAGCAGTTCTTC. Its translation is CATSDPKREWDNEQFF.

At least ten counts were recorded for this clonotype. The chain uses TRBV6-6 and TRBJ2-1; 12 bases align to TRBD1. J was trimmed by 12 bases and V by 5 bases; bases with no gene match: 11. The CDR3 has 15 amino acids. Germline CDR1 and CDR2: MNHNY and SVGAGI (reference sequence). CDR3 protein: CASSDRDRGRRGQFF. DNA of the CDR3: TGTGCCAGCAGTGACCGGGACAGGGGGCGCCGGGGGCAGTTCTTC.

Of note for this clonotype: A junction boundary mismatches the germline segment, possibly from a read error. The chain is built from TRBV10-3 and TRBJ2-7; 9 bases are a match to TRBD2. Looked up from germline, CDR1 is ENHRY and CDR2 is SYGVKD. The CDR3 covers 15 residues. The CDR3 region is CAITMTSGNSYGQYF. The CDR3, as DNA: TGTGCCATCACAATGACTAGCGGAAACTCCTACGGGCAGTACTTC.

The V gene is TRBV5-1, the J gene TRBJ1-1; D not resolved. V shed 0 bases and J shed 1 base, with 10 bases lying between them. The CDR3 is 15 amino acids. Germline V gene lookup returns CDR1 SGHRS and CDR2 YFSETQ. The CDR3 protein is CASSLEVIGNTEAFF. DNA for the CDR3: TGCGCCAGCAGCTTGGAGGTGATCGGGAACACTGAAGCTTTCTTT.

In this sample, this clonotype turned up many times. The rearrangement uses TRBV29-1 and TRBJ2-1; D possibly corresponds to TRBD1 (6 bases). There are 10 residues in the CDR3. The V and J ends lost 5 bases and 15 bases respectively, with 14 bases between them. Germline V gives CDR1 SQVTM, CDR2 ANQGSEA. The CDR3 DNA follows: TGCAGCGTTAACACAGGGTTTTGGTTCTTC. Amino acid sequence: CSVNTGFWFF.

The chain has TRBV7-2 and TRBJ2-7; D perhaps matches TRBD2 (5 bases). The CDR3 covers 13 residues. Germline loops: CDR1 SGHTA, CDR2 FQGNSA. V lost 4 bases and J lost 2, with 9 bases in between. CDR3 bases: TGTGCCAGCAGCTACGCCGGGGCCTACGAGCAGTACTTC. Its translation: CASSYAGAYEQYF.

As concerns this clonotype: It may be a read error: a sequence one base away is much more abundant. V is TRBV5-1 and J is TRBJ2-1, with TRBD1 matching 8 bases. The germline V gene encodes CDR1 SGHRS and CDR2 YFSETQ. The CDR3 sequence is 15 residues long. CDR3 sequence (DNA): TGTGCCAGCAGCTGGACAGGGAGCTCCTACAATGAGCAGTCCTTC. Translated: CASSWTGSSYNEQSF.